Listed below are T cell receptor beta chains from one sample, sequenced in a study of T cells in Graves' hyperthyroidism and ophthalmopathy. TCRdb reanalysed the multiplex PCR reads using MiXCR and keeps one entry per CDR3 protein. The top ten clones hold approximately 31% of a sample with hundreds of thousands of distinct CDR3 sequences, over 35% of them seen once. What was sequenced was blood. The receptors shown here come from a woman in her 40s with Graves' hyperthyroidism. Both conserved end residues are part of each CDR3. The D gene is left open where the match is weak. Only part of the rows carry a size: once, few, many, or a class if the clone is expanded.

size	D	J	V	DNA	CDR3
-	TRBD1	TRBJ1-5	TRBV5-6	TGTGCCAGCAGCTATACAGGGGGGTGGAATCAGCCCCAGCATTTT	CASSYTGGWNQPQHF
-	TRBD1	TRBJ2-1	TRBV19	TGTGCCAGTAGTATTTGGTCAGGGGGCTCCTACAATGAGCAGTTCTTC	CASSIWSGGSYNEQFF
-	-	TRBJ1-4	TRBV19	TGTGCCAGTAGTATAGTCGAGACGAATGAAAAACTGTTTTTT	CASSIVETNEKLFF
-	-	TRBJ2-7	TRBV7-2	TGTGCCAGCAGCTTTTCCTACTACGAGCAGTACTTC	CASSFSYYEQYF
many	TRBD1	TRBJ2-5	TRBV4-3	TGCGCCAGCAGCCAGGGAACAGGGGAAGAGACCCAGTACTTC	CASSQGTGEETQYF
many	TRBD1	TRBJ1-3	TRBV7-3	TGTGCCAGCAGCCCCCTCCCGGGACAGGGTACCATATATTTT	CASSPLPGQGTIYF
many	-	TRBJ1-4	TRBV20-1	TGCAGTGCTAGTGGTGGAACAGAAGGTGAAAAACTGTTTTTT	CSASGGTEGEKLFF
few	-	TRBJ2-7	TRBV11-2	TGTGCCAGCAGCCAAGATCCTAGGCCGGCCGACGAGCAGTACTTC	CASSQDPRPADEQYF
-	-	TRBJ2-3	TRBV2	TGTGCCAGCAGTCCTAGAGGCACAGATACGCAGTATTTT	CASSPRGTDTQYF
-	-	TRBJ1-4	TRBV6-1	TGTCCCAGCAGACGGATGGGTGAAAAACTGTTTTTT	CPSRRMGEKLFF
-	TRBD2	TRBJ2-7	TRBV29-1	TGCAGCGTTGACGACGGGACTAAGGGCTCCTACGAGCAGTACTTC	CSVDDGTKGSYEQYF
few	TRBD1	TRBJ2-7	TRBV2	TGTGCCAGCAGTGAACCAAATGAAGACAGGGGGCTCTTC	CASSEPNEDRGLF
-	-	TRBJ1-2	TRBV28	TGTGCCAGCAGAACCGCAGGATACTATGGCTACACCTTC	CASRTAGYYGYTF
few	TRBD1	TRBJ1-2	TRBV28	TGTGCCAGCAGTTTCGGACAGGGGGACGTCTTTGGCTACACCTTC	CASSFGQGDVFGYTF
-	TRBD1	TRBJ1-2	TRBV10-1	TGCGCCAGCAGTGAGTCGCCGGGACAGGAGCTTTGCACCTTC	CASSESPGQELCTF
few	TRBD1	TRBJ1-1	TRBV14	TGTGCCAGCAGCCAGGCAAGACAGGGGAACACTGAAGCTTTCTTT	CASSQARQGNTEAFF
-	-	TRBJ1-4	TRBV6-1	TGTGCCAGCAGCTTCGGGGGAGAAACTAATGAAAAACTGTTTTTT	CASSFGGETNEKLFF
few	-	TRBJ1-2	TRBV19	TGTGCCAGTAGTATTGGGGATGGCTACACCTTC	CASSIGDGYTF
few	TRBD1	TRBJ1-6	TRBV6-5	TGTGCCAGCAGTCGTCAGTATCAGGGGGCATATAATTCACCCCTCCACTTT	CASSRQYQGAYNSPLHF
-	-	TRBJ2-3	TRBV10-3	TGTGCCATCAGCCAGGGTACGACAGATACGCAGTATTTT	CAISQGTTDTQYF
few	-	TRBJ2-7	TRBV7-2	TGTGCCAGCAGCCGGCGGGTTGAATACGAGCAGTACTTC	CASSRRVEYEQYF
many	-	TRBJ2-7	TRBV2	TGTGCCAGCAGTGAAGCGCGGGTCGGCAGGTTGAGCTCCTACGAGCAGTACTTC	CASSEARVGRLSSYEQYF
-	TRBD2	TRBJ2-7	TRBV3-1	TGTGCCACCTCCGGGACTAGCGCCTACGAGCAGTACTTC	CATSGTSAYEQYF